The 18 T cell receptor beta chains below come from one sample, sequenced in a study of shared clonotypes between healthy human individuals. Here immunoSEQ multiplex PCR was the method, and the copy in TCRdb shows in-frame clones only, minus some. The repertoire has fewer than 650,000 clones, 76% of them found once; the top ten carry 10% to 15%. The material sequenced was PBMCs. These receptors were taken from a woman between 40 and 55 years old in good health. Some clones in this sample may be carry-over from other donors' samples.

As to this clone: This may stem from a read error, because a much larger clone lies one nucleotide away. The chain combines TRBV5-1 with TRBJ1-1, with D unclear. This CDR3 spans 13 amino acids. Germline values: CDR1 SGHRS, CDR2 YFSETQ. Deletions cut 1 base from V and 0 bases from J, with 4 bases between. The CDR3 protein is CASSLMMNTEAFF. The CDR3 DNA reads as TGCGCCAGCAGCTTGATGATGAACACTGAAGCTTTCTTT. The variable domain in full, completed from reference TRBV5-1 and TRBJ1-1, reads KAGVTQTPRYLIKTRGQQVTLSCSPISGHRSVSWYQQTPGQGLQFLFEYFSETQRNKGNFPGRFSGRQFSNSRSEMNVSTLELGDSALYLCASSLMMNTEAFFGQGTRLTVV.

This chain uses TRBV6-6 with TRBJ1-5; D is possibly TRBD1 (6 bases). The CDR3 has 13 amino acids. From germline, CDR1 is MNHNY and CDR2 SVGAGI (reference sequence). The V end lost 6 bases, the J end lost 7 bases, and 13 bases lay between the germline ends. Written as DNA, the CDR3 is TGTGCCAGCAGACACAGGGTTGGACAGCCCCAGCATTTT. Its translation: CASRHRVGQPQHF.

This clone was recorded only once. The chain carries TRBV11-2 and TRBJ1-1; D unclear. The CDR3 is 15 amino acids. The V end lost 1 base, the J end lost 0 bases, and 9 bases lay between the germline ends. CDR1 is SGHAT and CDR2 is FQNNGV in the germline V gene. CDR3 bases: TGTGCCAGCAGCTTAGCTGCCAGCATGAACACTGAAGCTTTCTTT. As protein: CASSLAASMNTEAFF. Full variable domain (rest looked up from reference TRBV11-2 and TRBJ1-1): EAGVAQSPRYKIIEKRQSVAFWCNPISGHATLYWYQQILGQGPKLLIQFQNNGVVDDSQLPKDRFSAERLKGVDSTLKIQPAKLEDSAVYLCASSLAASMNTEAFFGQGTRLTVV.

The chain recombines TRBV28 with TRBJ1-5; unclear D gene. Per germline, CDR1 MDHEN and CDR2 SYDVKM. The CDR3 runs to 15 residues. V dropped 2 bases and J dropped 5 bases, with 13 bases sitting between them. CDR3 DNA sequence: TGTGCCAGCAGTTTAGGGATAGGTGGCTATCAGCCCCAGCATTTT. As protein: CASSLGIGGYQPQHF. Based on the CDR3 plus reference TRBV28 and TRBJ1-5, the full variable domain is DVKVTQSSRYLVKRTGEKVFLECVQDMDHENMFWYRQDPGLGLRLIYFSYDVKMKEKGDIPEGYSVSREKKERFSLILESASTNQTSMYLCASSLGIGGYQPQHFGDGTRLSIL.

The V call is TRBV15, the J call TRBJ2-5; D is undetermined. This CDR3 spans 14 amino acids. Germline V gives CDR1 LNHNV, CDR2 YYDKDF (reference sequence). The germline V and J ends were trimmed by 0 bases and 2 bases, with 7 bases remaining between them. CDR3 region: CATSRDARQETQYF. CDR3 DNA: TGTGCCACCAGCAGAGATGCCAGACAAGAGACCCAGTACTTC.

This rearrangement joins TRBV5-1 to TRBJ2-7; D gene unclear. Trimming pared 1 base from V and 3 bases from J, leaving 11 bases between. The CDR3 is 14 residues long. The germline V gene encodes CDR1 SGHRS and CDR2 YFSETQ. For the CDR3, the DNA is TGCGCCAGCAGCTTGATAGGGCAGGTCTACGAGCAGTACTTC. Translated: CASSLIGQVYEQYF.

The chain employs TRBV5-5 and TRBJ2-7, with D perhaps TRBD1 (5 bases). The CDR3 has 16 residues. Germline V CDR1 and CDR2: SGHKS, YYEKEE (reference sequence). Between the trimmed V and J ends, which lost 6 bases and 1 base, there was a span of 20 bases. The CDR3 nucleotides read TGTGCCAGCACCAAAAGCAGACAAACAGGTTCCTACGAGCAGTACTTC. This translates into CASTKSRQTGSYEQYF.

The rearrangement uses TRBV6-5 and TRBJ1-3; a possible D gene is TRBD1 (5 bases). The germline CDR1 and CDR2 sequences are MNHEY and SVGAGI. The CDR3 has 15 residues. The germline V and J ends were trimmed by 2 bases and 0 bases, with 8 bases remaining between them. The CDR3 spells CASSYRGGSGNTIYF. The DNA for the CDR3 is TGTGCCAGCAGTTACCGGGGCGGCTCTGGAAACACCATATATTTT.

The CDR3 sequence: CAWSVDSQLDIQYF. The CDR3 DNA sequence: TGTGCCTGGAGTGTGGACAGTCAGTTGGACATTCAGTACTTC. The chain links TRBV30 to TRBJ2-4; D might be TRBD1 (6 bases). V was cut by 0 bases and J by 8 bases, with 14 bases left in between. The CDR3 consists of 14 residues. Germline V gene lookup returns CDR1 GTSNPN and CDR2 SVGIG (reference sequence).

The chain recombines TRBV18 with TRBJ2-3, with TRBD2 as a possible D gene (6 bases). CDR1 is KGHSH and CDR2 is LQKENI in the germline V gene. Trimming took off 2 bases at V and 1 base at J, with 16 bases between the two ends. The CDR3 loop spans 17 amino acids. CDR3 DNA sequence: TGTGCCAGCTCACCATCGGCCGTGGGGACTGGCACAGATACGCAGTATTTT. Residues: CASSPSAVGTGTDTQYF.

The genes are TRBV5-4 and TRBJ1-5; D might be TRBD1 (5 bases). The germline V and J ends were trimmed by 0 bases and 4 bases, with 11 bases remaining between them. The CDR3 consists of 15 residues. CDR1 and CDR2 from the germline V gene are SGHNT and YYREEE (reference sequence). As DNA, the CDR3 is TGTGCCAGCAGCTTGGGTCAGGGCAGTAATCAGCCCCAGCATTTT. It translates to CASSLGQGSNQPQHF.

The rearrangement links TRBV9 to TRBJ1-5; 7 nucleotides align to TRBD1. The CDR3 has 15 amino acids. Losses at the gene ends were 4 bases for V and 5 bases for J; bases not matched to a gene: 9. Germline V gene sequence: CDR1 SGDLS, CDR2 YYNGEE. The CDR3 bases are TGTGCCAGCAGCACGGGACAGCTCCCTTATCAGCCCCAGCATTTT. Translated: CASSTGQLPYQPQHF. The whole variable domain, filled in from reference TRBV9 and TRBJ1-5, reads DSGVTQTPKHLITATGQRVTLRCSPRSGDLSVYWYQQSLDQGLQFLIQYYNGEERAKGNILERFSAQQFPDLHSELNLSSLELGDSALYFCASSTGQLPYQPQHFGDGTRLSIL.

The genes are TRBV2 and TRBJ2-5, with D possibly matching TRBD1 (6 bases). Germline CDR1 and CDR2: SNHLY and FYNNEI. The CDR3 is made up of 13 amino acids. The V end was cut by 7 bases, the J end by 1 base, with 10 bases between. CDR3 sequence reads: CASNGQLQETQYF. DNA of the CDR3: TGTGCCAGCAACGGACAGCTCCAAGAGACCCAGTACTTC.

A word on this clone: Possible read error: a much larger clone is one base away. This chain links TRBV7-9 with TRBJ2-2, with TRBD2 matching 13 bases. The CDR3 runs 15 residues. V dropped 8 bases and J dropped 3; count of bases not matched to a gene: 3. The germline V gene encodes CDR1 SEHNR and CDR2 FQNEAQ (reference sequence). The CDR3: CASGGLAGDTGELFF. CDR3 DNA: TGTGCCAGCGGTGGACTAGCGGGAGACACCGGGGAGCTGTTTTTT.

This sequence joins TRBV29-1 and TRBJ2-5, with TRBD1 matching over 7 bases. The length of the CDR3 is 15 residues. Germline values: CDR1 SQVTM, CDR2 ANQGSEA. The J segment lost 4 bases and the V segment lost 3 bases, leaving 11 bases of the junction unmatched. The CDR3 spells CSVESLQGLGETQYF. CDR3 nucleotide sequence: TGCAGCGTTGAGTCCCTACAGGGGTTGGGAGAGACCCAGTACTTC. Complete variable domain (other parts from reference TRBV29-1 and TRBJ2-5): SAVISQKPSRDICQRGTSLTIQCQVDSQVTMMFWYRQQPGQSLTLIATANQGSEATYESGFVIDKFPISRPNLTFSTLTVSNMSPEDSSIYLCSVESLQGLGETQYFGPGTRLLVL.

This rearrangement joins TRBV23-1 to TRBJ2-7, with a weak D call TRBD1 (5 bases). TRBV23-1 is an ORF for which the function is uncertain. The CDR3 length is 14 residues. V was shortened by 1 base and J by 5 bases, with 12 bases between the two germline ends. Here the CDR3 reads CASSQYKGLNEQYF. CDR3 coding DNA: TGCGCCAGCAGTCAATACAAGGGGTTAAACGAGCAGTACTTC.

CDR3 loop: CASSQGRATGRNQPQHF. In DNA, the CDR3 is TGCGCCAGCAGCCAAGGAAGGGCGACAGGGCGCAATCAGCCCCAGCATTTT. The chain uses TRBV4-1 and TRBJ1-5; 7 bases fit TRBD1. Germline-derived CDR1 and CDR2 are MGHRA and YSYEKL. V lost 1 base to trimming and J lost 2 bases; unmatched junction nucleotides: 8. This CDR3 comprises 17 residues.

As concerns this clone: A far larger clone is one base from this, pointing to a likely read error. This specimen includes other DNA sequences encoding the same CDR3. The chain employs TRBV15 and TRBJ2-7; the match to TRBD1 covers 9 bases. Germline V CDR1 and CDR2: LNHNV, YYDKDF (reference sequence). Unmatched junction bases numbered 8, after V lost 0 bases and J lost 2 bases. This CDR3 is built from 17 residues. In nucleotides, the CDR3 is TGTGCCACCAGCAGAGACCTCATCGGACAGGGGACCTACGAGCAGTACTTC. Translated, it gives CATSRDLIGQGTYEQYF.